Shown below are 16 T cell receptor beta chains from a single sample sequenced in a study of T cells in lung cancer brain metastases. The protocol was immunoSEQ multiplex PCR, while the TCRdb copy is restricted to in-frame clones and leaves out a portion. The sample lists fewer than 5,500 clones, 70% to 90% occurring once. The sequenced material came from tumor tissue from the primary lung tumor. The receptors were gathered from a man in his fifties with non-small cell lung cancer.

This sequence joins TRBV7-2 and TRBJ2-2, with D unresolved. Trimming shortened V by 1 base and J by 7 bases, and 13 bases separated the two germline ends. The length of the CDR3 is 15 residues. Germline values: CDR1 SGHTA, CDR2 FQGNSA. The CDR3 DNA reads TGTGCCAGCAGCTTAGTAGGGTTAGGCCTCGGGGAGCTGTTTTTT. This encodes CASSLVGLGLGELFF.

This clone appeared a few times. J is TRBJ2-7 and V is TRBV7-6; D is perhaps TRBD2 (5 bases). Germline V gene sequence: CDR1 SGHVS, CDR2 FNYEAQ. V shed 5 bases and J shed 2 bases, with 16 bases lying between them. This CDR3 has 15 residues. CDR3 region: CASSPQAAGTYEQYF. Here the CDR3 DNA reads TGTGCCAGCAGCCCCCAGGCGGCGGGTACCTACGAGCAGTACTTC.

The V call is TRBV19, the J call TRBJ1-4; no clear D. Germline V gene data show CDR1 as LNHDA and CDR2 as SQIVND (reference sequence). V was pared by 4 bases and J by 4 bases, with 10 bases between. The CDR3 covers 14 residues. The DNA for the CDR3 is TGTGCCAGTAGTACCTATGGACGTAATGAAAAACTGTTTTTT. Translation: CASSTYGRNEKLFF.

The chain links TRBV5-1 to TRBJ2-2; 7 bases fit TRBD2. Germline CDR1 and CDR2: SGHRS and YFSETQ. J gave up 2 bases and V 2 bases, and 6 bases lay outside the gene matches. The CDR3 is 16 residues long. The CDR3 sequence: CASSFTGLLNTGELFF. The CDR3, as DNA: TGCGCCAGCAGCTTCACGGGACTACTAAACACCGGGGAGCTGTTTTTT. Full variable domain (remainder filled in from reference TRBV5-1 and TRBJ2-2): KAGVTQTPRYLIKTRGQQVTLSCSPISGHRSVSWYQQTPGQGLQFLFEYFSETQRNKGNFPGRFSGRQFSNSRSEMNVSTLELGDSALYLCASSFTGLLNTGELFFGEGSRLTVL.

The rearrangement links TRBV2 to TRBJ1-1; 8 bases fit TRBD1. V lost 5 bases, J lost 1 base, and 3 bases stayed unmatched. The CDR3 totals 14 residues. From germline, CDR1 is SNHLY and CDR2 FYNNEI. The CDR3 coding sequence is TGTGCCAGCAGTCAACAGGGGGGGAACACTGAAGCTTTCTTT. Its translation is CASSQQGGNTEAFF.

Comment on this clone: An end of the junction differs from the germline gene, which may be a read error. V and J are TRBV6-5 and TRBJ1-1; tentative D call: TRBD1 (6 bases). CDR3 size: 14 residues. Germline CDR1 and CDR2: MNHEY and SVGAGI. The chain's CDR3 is CASSFNRARTEVFF. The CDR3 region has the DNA TGTGCCAGCAGTTTCAACAGGGCACGGACTGAAGTTTTCTTT.

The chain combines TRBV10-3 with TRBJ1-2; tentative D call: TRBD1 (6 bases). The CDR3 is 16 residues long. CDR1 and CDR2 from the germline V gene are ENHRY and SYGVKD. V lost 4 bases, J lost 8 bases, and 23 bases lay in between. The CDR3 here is CAISGGEQGAMGGYTF. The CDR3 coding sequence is TGTGCCATCAGTGGGGGAGAACAGGGTGCAATGGGAGGCTACACCTTC.

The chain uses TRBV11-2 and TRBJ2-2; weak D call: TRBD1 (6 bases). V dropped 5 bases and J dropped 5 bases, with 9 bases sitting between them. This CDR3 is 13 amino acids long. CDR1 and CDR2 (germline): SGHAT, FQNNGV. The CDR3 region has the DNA TGTGCCAGCAGCCCTAGGGGGACCGGGGAGCTGTTTTTT. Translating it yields CASSPRGTGELFF.

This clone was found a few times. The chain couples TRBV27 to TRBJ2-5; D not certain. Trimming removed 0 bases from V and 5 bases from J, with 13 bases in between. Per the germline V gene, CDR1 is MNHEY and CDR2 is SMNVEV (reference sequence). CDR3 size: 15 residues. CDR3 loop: CASSLSRYNGETQYF. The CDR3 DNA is TGTGCCAGCAGTTTATCGAGATACAACGGGGAGACCCAGTACTTC.

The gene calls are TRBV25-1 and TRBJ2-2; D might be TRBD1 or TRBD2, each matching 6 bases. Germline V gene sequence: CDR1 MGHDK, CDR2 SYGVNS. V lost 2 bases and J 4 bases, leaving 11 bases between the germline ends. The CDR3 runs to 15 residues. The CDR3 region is CASSERGLLTGELFF. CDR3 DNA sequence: TGTGCCAGCAGTGAACGGGGGCTCCTCACCGGGGAGCTGTTTTTT.

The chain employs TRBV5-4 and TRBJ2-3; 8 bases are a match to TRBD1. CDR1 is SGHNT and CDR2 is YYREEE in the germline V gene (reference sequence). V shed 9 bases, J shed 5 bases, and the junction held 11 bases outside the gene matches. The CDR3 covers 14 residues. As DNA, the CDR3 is TGTGCCACGACATTCCAGGGGGCGAGAGATACGCAGTATTTT. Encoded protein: CATTFQGARDTQYF.

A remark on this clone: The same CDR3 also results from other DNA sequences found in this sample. CDR3: CASSLGQNYGYTF. DNA for the CDR3: TGTGCCAGCAGCTTAGGGCAGAACTATGGCTACACCTTC. J is TRBJ1-2 and V is TRBV7-9; no firm D call. V was clipped by 1 base and J by 2 bases, with 5 bases between them. The germline gives CDR1 SEHNR, CDR2 FQNEAQ (reference sequence). There are 13 residues in the CDR3.

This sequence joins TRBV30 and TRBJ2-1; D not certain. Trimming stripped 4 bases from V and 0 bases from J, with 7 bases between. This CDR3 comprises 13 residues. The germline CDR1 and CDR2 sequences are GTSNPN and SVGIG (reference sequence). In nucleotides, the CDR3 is TGTGCCTGGACAGTGAGCTCCTACAATGAGCAGTTCTTC. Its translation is CAWTVSSYNEQFF.

CDR3 in DNA: TGTGCCAGCAGTTACGACAGGGGCCAGGAGCCCCAGCATTTT. Its protein is CASSYDRGQEPQHF. The genes are TRBV6-6 and TRBJ1-5, with 8 bases aligning to TRBD1. Trimming removed 2 bases from V and 8 bases from J; junction bases left unmatched: 5. The CDR3 spans 14 residues. CDR1 is MNHNY and CDR2 is SVGAGI in the germline V gene (reference sequence).

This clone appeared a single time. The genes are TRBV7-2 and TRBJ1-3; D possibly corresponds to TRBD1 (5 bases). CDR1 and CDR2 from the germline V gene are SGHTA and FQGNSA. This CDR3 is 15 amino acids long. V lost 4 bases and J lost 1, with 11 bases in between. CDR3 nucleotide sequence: TGTGCCAGCAGCTCCCAGGCAGGGTCTGGAAACACCATATATTTT. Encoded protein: CASSSQAGSGNTIYF.

The CDR3 region has the DNA TGTGCCAGCAGCCTCGGGACTGAAGCTTTCTTT. Residues: CASSLGTEAFF. The chain recombines TRBV11-2 with TRBJ1-1; D gene unclear. The CDR3 consists of 11 residues. Germline CDR1 SGHAT, CDR2 FQNNGV. V was shortened by 5 bases and J by 5 bases, with 6 bases between the two germline ends. The whole variable domain, filled in from reference TRBV11-2 and TRBJ1-1, reads EAGVAQSPRYKIIEKRQSVAFWCNPISGHATLYWYQQILGQGPKLLIQFQNNGVVDDSQLPKDRFSAERLKGVDSTLKIQPAKLEDSAVYLCASSLGTEAFFGQGTRLTVV.